This entry lists 14 T cell receptor beta chains sequenced from one sample in a study of cytomegalovirus exposure and HLA in healthy donors. 60 Vbeta and 13 Jbeta primers were used in PCR. Method: immunoSEQ multiplex PCR; TCRdb's copy keeps in-frame clones and lacks some. The sample has under 200,000 clones; 75% to 85% are singletons. Material: PBMCs. These receptors all stem from a girl aged 2-10 years in good health and CMV-seropositive.

The rearrangement links TRBV19 to TRBJ2-2, with 7 positions matching TRBD1. The junction had 6 bases not matched to a gene; V was cut back by 10 bases and J by 4 bases. The CDR3 sequence is 13 residues long. Per the germline V gene, CDR1 is LNHDA and CDR2 is SQIVND (reference sequence). The CDR3 loop is CAIKDRTTGELFF. CDR3 sequence (DNA): TGTGCCATTAAGGACAGGACCACCGGGGAGCTGTTTTTT. Full variable domain (missing parts from reference TRBV19 and TRBJ2-2): DGGITQSPKYLFRKEGQNVTLSCEQNLNHDAMYWYRQDPGQGLRLIYYSQIVNDFQKGDIAEGYSVSREKKESFPLTVTSAQKNPTAFYLCAIKDRTTGELFFGEGSRLTVL.

The V call is TRBV6-1, the J call TRBJ2-1; the D is unclear. Deletions cut 7 bases from V and 7 bases from J, with 14 bases between. The germline gives CDR1 MNHNS, CDR2 SASEGT. This CDR3 is built from 13 residues. CDR3 residues: CASIRLSVNEQFF. DNA of the CDR3: TGTGCCAGCATTAGATTAAGCGTGAATGAGCAGTTCTTC.

This clone was seen just once. The chain has TRBV5-1 and TRBJ2-5; 11 bases are shared with TRBD2. Germline V gene sequence: CDR1 SGHRS, CDR2 YFSETQ. After removal of 3 bases from V and 1 base from J, the junction contained 5 bases not matched to a gene. The CDR3 loop spans 16 amino acids. DNA of the CDR3: TGCGCCAGCAGCTACGCTAGCGGGAGGCCCCAAGAGACCCAGTACTTC. Translated: CASSYASGRPQETQYF.

This rearrangement joins TRBV9 to TRBJ2-3; 9 nucleotides match TRBD1. V lost 3 bases, J lost 1 base, and 3 bases stayed unmatched. The CDR3 totals 15 residues. Germline lookup yields CDR1 SGDLS and CDR2 YYNGEE. This CDR3 is CASSDRDRGTDTQYF. The CDR3 nucleotides are TGTGCCAGCAGCGACCGGGACAGGGGCACAGATACGCAGTATTTT.

V and J are TRBV28 and TRBJ2-7, with 7 bases fitting TRBD2. CDR3 size: 15 residues. Per germline, CDR1 MDHEN and CDR2 SYDVKM. The V segment lost 2 bases and the J segment 6 bases; nucleotides outside the gene matches: 10. CDR3 in DNA: TGTGCCAGCAGTTTAGCCCCTAGCGGCCTCTCCGAGCAGTACTTC. This gives the protein CASSLAPSGLSEQYF.

This rearrangement joins TRBV7-3 to TRBJ1-2, with D tentatively TRBD1 (5 bases). Germline V CDR1 and CDR2: SGHTA, FQGTGA. This CDR3 is 15 amino acids long. The ends were cut back, 5 bases at V and 7 bases at J, with 20 bases in the middle. CDR3 in amino acids: CASSPQGPTLGGYTF. CDR3 bases: TGTGCCAGCAGCCCCCAGGGCCCGACTCTGGGTGGCTACACCTTC.

The rearrangement links TRBV25-1 to TRBJ1-2, with D hard to call. The CDR3 runs to 12 residues. CDR1 MGHDK and CDR2 SYGVNS come from the germline V gene. Trimming pared 0 bases from V and 8 bases from J, leaving 7 bases between. CDR3 amino acids: CASSEYTGGYTF. The CDR3 nucleotides read TGTGCCAGCAGTGAATATACGGGAGGCTACACCTTC.

The chain combines TRBV28 with TRBJ2-1; 8 bases match TRBD2. Losses at the gene ends were 0 bases for V and 6 bases for J; bases not matched to a gene: 19. Germline V gene sequence: CDR1 MDHEN, CDR2 SYDVKM. This CDR3 comprises 20 residues. The CDR3 sequence: CASSLWGRWEAGDRGNEQFF. As DNA, the CDR3 is TGTGCCAGCAGTTTATGGGGGAGATGGGAAGCGGGAGACCGGGGCAATGAGCAGTTCTTC.

The chain has TRBV19 and TRBJ2-2, with TRBD2 matching over 8 bases. Per germline, CDR1 LNHDA and CDR2 SQIVND (reference sequence). The CDR3 loop spans 17 amino acids. Unmatched junction bases numbered 6, after V lost 2 bases and J lost 1 base. The CDR3 sequence: CASSIWAGGENTGELFF. The CDR3 DNA sequence: TGTGCCAGTAGTATATGGGCGGGAGGTGAGAACACCGGGGAGCTGTTTTTT.

The genes are TRBV27 and TRBJ1-2, with D unclear. The germline V and J ends were trimmed by 7 bases and 5 bases, with 17 bases remaining between them. Germline CDR1 MNHEY, CDR2 SMNVEV (reference sequence). This CDR3 contains 14 residues. This CDR3 reads CASKYRGRHYGYTF. CDR3 nucleotide sequence: TGTGCCAGCAAATATCGGGGTAGACATTATGGCTACACCTTC.

This clone was seen once. The rearrangement uses TRBV28 and TRBJ2-1, with D unresolved. The V and J ends lost 2 bases and 10 bases respectively, with 6 bases between them. The germline V gene encodes CDR1 MDHEN and CDR2 SYDVKM. The CDR3 is made up of 11 amino acids. The CDR3 bases are TGTGCCAGCAGTTTAGGTCTAGAGCAGTTCTTC. Protein product: CASSLGLEQFF.

The chain employs TRBV15 and TRBJ2-2, with 9 bases that match TRBD1. This CDR3 has 16 amino acids. Per germline, CDR1 LNHNV and CDR2 YYDKDF (reference sequence). With V trimmed by 1 base and J by 5 bases, 5 bases remained unmatched. Here the CDR3 reads CATSRARQGVTGELFF. Written as DNA, the CDR3 is TGTGCCACCAGCAGAGCTAGACAGGGGGTTACCGGGGAGCTGTTTTTT.

The rearrangement uses TRBV28 and TRBJ2-1, with D possibly TRBD2 on 7 matching bases. Trimming removed 7 bases at V and 10 bases at J, with 17 bases between. Germline V lookup: CDR1 MDHEN, CDR2 SYDVKM. The CDR3 sequence is 13 residues long. The CDR3 DNA follows: TGTGCCAGCAAGGGGGGGCATTGGGAGGAGCAGTTCTTC. It translates to CASKGGHWEEQFF.

The table lists this clone with a count of one. V is TRBV6-6 and J is TRBJ2-2; D not resolved. The CDR3 spans 13 residues. Germline-derived CDR1 and CDR2 are MNHNY and SVGAGI (reference sequence). V lost 2 bases and J 5 bases, leaving 6 bases between the germline ends. The CDR3 is CASSYPETGELFF. The DNA for the CDR3 is TGTGCCAGCAGTTACCCTGAGACCGGGGAGCTGTTTTTT.